The 28 T cell receptor beta chains in this list originate from one sample, sequenced in a study of post-analysis software for immune sequencing data. No antigen has been identified for these receptors. Researchers reported that TCR beta cDNA libraries carried unique molecular identifiers. Each CDR3 protein is one row after TCRdb ran MiXCR on the PCR reads. The repertoire holds approximately 180,000 distinct CDR3 sequences, with approximately 31% as singletons. Overall study findings and caveats: There were five or six TRBV segments more frequent in patients than controls, and TRBV5-6, TRBV5-1 and TRBV20-1 were among them.

The source material was blood. The receptors stem from a girl between 10 and 17 years old with multiple sclerosis.

This clonotype showed up many times. This chain joins TRBV7-9 and TRBJ2-1; 7 bases agree with TRBD2. The length of the CDR3 is 17 residues. CDR1 is SEHNR, CDR2 FQNEAQ, per germline (reference sequence). J lost 0 bases, V lost 2 bases, and 7 bases had no gene match. For the CDR3, the DNA is TGTGCCAGCAGCTTAAGTATCGGGAGGAGCTCCTACAATGAGCAGTTCTTC. It codes for CASSLSIGRSSYNEQFF.

The sample holds many counts of this clonotype. The V gene is TRBV25-1, the J gene TRBJ2-5; 8 positions match TRBD1. CDR3 length: 14 amino acids. The germline V gene has CDR1 MGHDK and CDR2 SYGVNS. The ends lost 3 bases at V and 5 bases at J; junction bases unmatched: 5. The CDR3 bases are TGTGCCAGCAGTGAGGACAGGGCTAGTGAGACCCAGTACTTC. Its protein product is CASSEDRASETQYF.

The rearrangement links TRBV10-3 to TRBJ2-4; TRBD2 might be the D (5 bases). Between the trimmed V and J ends, which lost 6 bases and 4 bases, there was a span of 22 bases. Germline lookup yields CDR1 ENHRY and CDR2 SYGVKD. CDR3 length equals 17 residues. In DNA form, the CDR3 reads TGTGCCATCAGCGAGATACCGGGCCCGGGGTCGAAAAACATTCAGTACTTC. Translated, it gives CAISEIPGPGSKNIQYF.

J is TRBJ2-1 and V is TRBV14; perhaps TRBD2 as D (5 bases). CDR1 and CDR2 from the germline V gene are SGHDN and FVKESK. The CDR3 extends over 12 amino acids. V was shortened by 4 bases and J by 9 bases, with 10 bases between the two germline ends. The chain's CDR3 is CASSRPEGEQFF. The CDR3, as DNA: TGTGCCAGCAGCCGCCCTGAGGGTGAGCAGTTCTTC.

As for this clonotype: A read error may be the cause here, since a much bigger clone is one base away. The chain links TRBV6-5 to TRBJ2-3; D gene uncertain. CDR3 length: 14 amino acids. The germline V gene encodes CDR1 MNHEY and CDR2 SVGAGI. The CDR3 sequence: CACSPTLRTDTQYF. The CDR3 nucleotides are TGTGCCTGCAGCCCGACCCTAAGGACAGATACGCAGTATTTT.

Many counts were recorded for this clonotype. CDR3 DNA sequence: TGTGCCAGCAGTCGATCGACTAGCGGCTACGAGCAGTACTTC. Residues: CASSRSTSGYEQYF. The genes are TRBV28 and TRBJ2-7, with 9 nucleotides matching TRBD2. Germline CDR1 reads MDHEN; CDR2 reads SYDVKM. J was trimmed by 3 bases and V by 5 bases; bases with no gene match: 5. The CDR3 runs to 14 residues.

This clonotype was observed a handful of times. This sequence joins TRBV7-2 and TRBJ2-3, with D perhaps matching TRBD1 (6 bases). V was pared by 3 bases and J by 1 base, with 14 bases between. The CDR3 loop spans 16 amino acids. CDR1 and CDR2 from the germline V gene are SGHTA and FQGNSA. CDR3 loop: CASSLGRGGRTDTQYF. The CDR3 region has the DNA TGTGCCAGCAGCTTGGGACGTGGGGGCCGCACAGATACGCAGTATTTT.

The table lists this clonotype with a few counts. The CDR3 DNA sequence: TGTGCCAGCAGCCGAGGGACAGGCCCTAATGAGCAGTTCTTC. Translated: CASSRGTGPNEQFF. The chain links TRBV7-3 to TRBJ2-1, with 8 positions matching TRBD1. CDR3 length: 14 amino acids. V dropped 5 bases and J dropped 7; count of bases not matched to a gene: 7. Germline V CDR1 and CDR2: SGHTA, FQGTGA.

Many counts were recorded for this clonotype. V is TRBV12-3 or TRBV12-4 and J is TRBJ2-7; 8 bases are a match to TRBD2. The ends lost 6 bases at V and 4 bases at J; junction bases unmatched: 5. CDR3 size: 13 residues. The CDR3 DNA reads TGTGCCAGCAGCACCCGCGGGGGGTACGAGCAGTACTTC. Translation gives CASSTRGGYEQYF.

For this clonotype: A much larger clone is a single base away; this may be a read error. The CDR3 region has the DNA TGCAGTGCTAGAGATCCGCAGGCTGGGAATTCACCCCTCCACTTT. Amino acids: CSARDPQAGNSPLHF. The V and J genes are TRBV20-1 and TRBJ1-6, with D uncertain. Germline CDR1 DFQATT, CDR2 SNEGSKA (reference sequence). The CDR3 totals 15 residues. V dropped 0 bases and J dropped 7 bases, with 13 bases sitting between them.

This clonotype has at least ten counts. The chain is built from TRBV6-5 and TRBJ2-5, with 7 bases fitting TRBD1. The closer fit of TRBJ2-7 to the DNA end suggests the J call may be wrong. The germline V gene has CDR1 MNHEY and CDR2 SVGAGI. The CDR3 has 14 residues. CDR3 amino acids: CASSSTGSVIEQYF. In DNA, the CDR3 is TGTGCCAGCAGTTCGACAGGGTCGGTCATCGAGCAGTACTTC.

The chain recombines TRBV14 with TRBJ1-1; 7 bases are a match to TRBD1. The V segment lost 3 bases and the J segment 6 bases; nucleotides outside the gene matches: 4. The CDR3 sequence is 13 residues long. Germline-derived CDR1 and CDR2 are SGHDN and FVKESK. The CDR3 nucleotides read TGTGCCAGCAGCCAGAGACAGGGAGCTGAAGCTTTCTTT. This codes for CASSQRQGAEAFF.

This clonotype was found a few times. The V and J genes are TRBV5-1 and TRBJ2-1; 11 bases map to TRBD2. In germline, CDR1 is SGHRS, CDR2 YFSETQ. This CDR3 region has 15 residues. With 4 bases clipped from V and 5 bases from J, the junction kept 5 bases outside the gene matches. CDR3 DNA sequence: TGCGCCAGCAGCCCGACTAGCGGGAACCACAATGAGCAGTTCTTC. Amino acids: CASSPTSGNHNEQFF.

This clonotype occurred a few times. V gene TRBV6-5 combines with J gene TRBJ1-2, with D perhaps matching TRBD1 (5 bases). This CDR3 contains 14 residues. V lost 1 base and J lost 4, with 10 bases in between. The germline CDR1 and CDR2 sequences are MNHEY and SVGAGI. The CDR3 DNA reads TGTGCCAGCAGTTACTTCGGCGGGGGCTATGGCTACACCTTC. It is translated as CASSYFGGGYGYTF.

This clonotype was picked up many times. V usage is TRBV7-9 and J usage is TRBJ2-5; 7 nucleotides line up with TRBD1. J gave up 1 base and V 5 bases, and 10 bases lay outside the gene matches. In germline, CDR1 is SEHNR, CDR2 FQNEAQ (reference sequence). CDR3 length equals 16 residues. CDR3: CASSQLRDSLQETQYF. In DNA form, the CDR3 reads TGTGCCAGCAGCCAACTTCGGGACAGCCTCCAAGAGACCCAGTACTTC.

Comments on this clonotype: It may be a read error: a sequence one base away is much more abundant. V gene TRBV10-2 combines with J gene TRBJ2-1; D is unclear. This CDR3 comprises 15 residues. In germline, CDR1 is WSHSY, CDR2 SAAADI. The CDR3 region has the DNA TGCGCCAGCAGAGATCCGGGCCACCTCCGATTCGAGCAGGTCTTC. Amino acids: CASRDPGHLRFEQVF.

Turning to this clonotype: Just one base apart from a much larger clone, this may be a read error. The rearrangement links TRBV12-3 or TRBV12-4 to TRBJ2-3; weak D call: TRBD2 (6 bases). This CDR3 is built from 14 residues. The CDR3, as DNA: TGTGCCAGCAAGCCGGGAGAAGCATCAGATGCGCAGTATTTT. It encodes CASKPGEASDAQYF.

The rearrangement joins TRBV18 to TRBJ2-4; 8 nucleotides align to TRBD2. The CDR3 extends over 14 amino acids. V lost 8 bases to trimming and J lost 5 bases; unmatched junction nucleotides: 8. CDR1 is KGHSH and CDR2 is LQKENI in the germline V gene. The CDR3 region is CASPGTRDQNIQYF. The CDR3 bases are TGTGCCAGCCCGGGGACTAGAGACCAAAACATTCAGTACTTC.

This clonotype was counted a few times. The chain couples TRBV5-1 to TRBJ2-7; 8 bases match TRBD2. Germline V gene sequence: CDR1 SGHRS, CDR2 YFSETQ. After removal of 2 bases from V and 8 bases from J, the junction contained 9 bases not matched to a gene. CDR3 length equals 14 residues. In nucleotides, the CDR3 is TGCGCCAGCAGCTTCGCGCTAGCGGGTGACAAGCAGTACTTC. Its protein is CASSFALAGDKQYF.

This clonotype was observed at least ten times. The rearrangement uses TRBV27 and TRBJ2-1; TRBD2 matches 12 bases. Germline loops: CDR1 MNHEY, CDR2 SMNVEV (reference sequence). The CDR3 extends over 15 amino acids. Germline trimming cut 6 bases from V and 8 bases from J; bases unmatched to any gene: 8. The CDR3 nucleotides are TGTGCCAGCAGCGGGACTAGCGGGTTGCGTTATGAGCAGTTCTTC. Translation gives CASSGTSGLRYEQFF.

The sample holds many counts of this clonotype. The chain couples TRBV9 to TRBJ2-7, with D possibly called TRBD1 or TRBD2 (5 bases each). The CDR3 is made up of 14 amino acids. Germline CDR1 SGDLS, CDR2 YYNGEE. With 4 bases removed from V and 5 bases from J, the gap between germline ends came to 16 bases. Written as DNA, the CDR3 is TGTGCCAGCAGCCCTTGGGGGAGTGGAAACGAGCAGTACTTC. Its translation: CASSPWGSGNEQYF.

This clonotype was detected only a few times. This may stem from a read error, because a much larger clone lies one nucleotide away. The genes are TRBV7-7 and TRBJ2-5; D not resolved. This CDR3 has 14 residues. Germline V gene sequence: CDR1 SSHAT, CDR2 FNYEAQ (reference sequence). V lost 5 bases, J lost 1 base, and 11 bases lay in between. CDR3 coding DNA: TGTGCCAGCAGCCCCGGACGGAGCCAAGAGACCCAGTACTTC. Its protein product is CASSPGRSQETQYF. Supplemented by reference TRBV7-7 and TRBJ2-5, the full variable domain reads GAGVSQSPRYKVTKRGQDVTLRCDPISSHATLYWYQQALGQGPEFLTYFNYEAQPDKSGLPSDRFSAERPEGSISTLTIQRTEQRDSAMYRCASSPGRSQETQYFGPGTRLLVL.

V is TRBV19 and J is TRBJ2-1; 9 nucleotides line up with TRBD2. The V gene end was trimmed by 9 bases and the J gene end by 3 bases; junction bases not matched to a gene: 12. CDR3 length: 16 residues. Per the germline V gene, CDR1 is LNHDA and CDR2 is SQIVND (reference sequence). DNA for the CDR3: TGTGCCAGCCGGACCTCGAGCGGGAGGTTCTACAATGAGCAGTTCTTC. It specifies CASRTSSGRFYNEQFF.

CDR3 in amino acids: CASSQDLTGREQYF. The CDR3 nucleotides are TGTGCCAGCAGCCAAGATCTGACAGGACGGGAGCAGTACTTC. The genes are TRBV14 and TRBJ2-5; D assignment may be TRBD1 or TRBD2 (6 bases each). The CDR3 contains 14 residues. Trimming removed 0 bases from V and 11 bases from J, with 16 bases in between. CDR1 SGHDN and CDR2 FVKESK come from the germline V gene.

This clonotype was counted ten times or more. The chain links TRBV6-5 to TRBJ1-6, with D possibly being TRBD1 (5 bases). Germline V CDR1 and CDR2: MNHEY, SVGAGI. The CDR3 runs to 12 residues. The germline V and J ends were trimmed by 8 bases and 7 bases, with 9 bases remaining between them. The CDR3 DNA reads as TGTGCCAGCCAGGGAAGGAATTCACCCCTCCACTTT. It specifies CASQGRNSPLHF.

This chain connects TRBV20-1 to TRBJ2-3, with unresolved D. The CDR3 is 16 amino acids. Trimming pared 2 bases from V and 4 bases from J, leaving 19 bases between. Per the germline V gene, CDR1 is DFQATT and CDR2 is SNEGSKA (reference sequence). CDR3 protein: CSARSLTTTQADTQYF. CDR3 DNA sequence: TGCAGTGCTAGATCCCTGACCACGACGCAAGCAGATACGCAGTATTTT.

Many counts were recorded for this clonotype. CDR3 sequence: CSAEINRGGYEQYF. CDR3 in DNA: TGCAGTGCGGAAATCAACAGGGGGGGCTACGAGCAGTACTTC. J is TRBJ2-7 and V is TRBV20-1; a possible D gene is TRBD1 (8 bases). V was shortened by 6 bases and J by 3 bases, with 18 bases between the two germline ends. Germline V gene lookup returns CDR1 DFQATT and CDR2 SNEGSKA (reference sequence). This CDR3 region has 14 residues.

The chain employs TRBV20-1 and TRBJ2-1; TRBD2 might be the D (6 bases). In germline, CDR1 is DFQATT, CDR2 SNEGSKA (reference sequence). This CDR3 contains 14 residues. V was trimmed by 5 bases and J by 5 bases, leaving 16 bases between them. This CDR3 reads CSASTGVDHNEQFF. The CDR3 DNA reads TGCAGTGCTTCGACGGGGGTCGACCACAATGAGCAGTTCTTC.